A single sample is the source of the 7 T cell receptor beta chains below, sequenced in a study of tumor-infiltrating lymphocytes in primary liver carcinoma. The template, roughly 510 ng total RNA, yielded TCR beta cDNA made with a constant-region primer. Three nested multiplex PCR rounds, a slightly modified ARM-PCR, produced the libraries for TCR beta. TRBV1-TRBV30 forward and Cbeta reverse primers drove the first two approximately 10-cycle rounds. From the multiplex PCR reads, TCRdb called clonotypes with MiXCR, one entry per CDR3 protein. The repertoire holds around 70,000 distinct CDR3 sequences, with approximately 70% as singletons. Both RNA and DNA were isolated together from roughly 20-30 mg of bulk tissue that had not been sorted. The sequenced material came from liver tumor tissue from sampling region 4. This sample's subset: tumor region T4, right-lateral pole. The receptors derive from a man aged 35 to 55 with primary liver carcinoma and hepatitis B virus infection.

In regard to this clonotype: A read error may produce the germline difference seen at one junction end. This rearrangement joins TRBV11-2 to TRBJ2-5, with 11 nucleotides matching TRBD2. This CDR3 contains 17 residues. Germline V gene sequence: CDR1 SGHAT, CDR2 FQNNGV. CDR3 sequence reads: CASSPTMTSGNGETQNF. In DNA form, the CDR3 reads TGTGCCAGCAGTCCTACTATGACTAGCGGGAATGGAGAGACCCAGAACTTC.

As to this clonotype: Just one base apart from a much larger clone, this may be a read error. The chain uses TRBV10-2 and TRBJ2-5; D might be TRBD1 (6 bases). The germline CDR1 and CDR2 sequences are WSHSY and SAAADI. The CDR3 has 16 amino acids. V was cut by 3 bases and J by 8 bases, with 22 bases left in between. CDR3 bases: TGCGCCAGCAGTGAAGGACAGAGACTACATGAGATAACCCAGTACTTC. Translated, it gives CASSEGQRLHEITQYF.

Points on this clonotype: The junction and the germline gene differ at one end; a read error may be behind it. The CDR3: CANSFSSGNYEQYF. DNA of the CDR3: TGCGCCAACAGCTTTTCCAGCGGGAACTATGAGCAGTACTTC. The chain combines TRBV5-1 with TRBJ2-7; the match to TRBD2 covers 7 bases. CDR3 length: 14 amino acids. Germline V gene sequence: CDR1 SGHRS, CDR2 YFSETQ.

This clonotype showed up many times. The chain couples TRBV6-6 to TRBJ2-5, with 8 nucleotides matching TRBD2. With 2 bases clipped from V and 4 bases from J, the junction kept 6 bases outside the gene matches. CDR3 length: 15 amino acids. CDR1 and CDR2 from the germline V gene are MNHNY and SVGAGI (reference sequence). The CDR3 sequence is CASSYGTRRLETQYF. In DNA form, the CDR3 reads TGTGCCAGCAGTTACGGGACTAGGCGTTTAGAGACCCAGTACTTC.

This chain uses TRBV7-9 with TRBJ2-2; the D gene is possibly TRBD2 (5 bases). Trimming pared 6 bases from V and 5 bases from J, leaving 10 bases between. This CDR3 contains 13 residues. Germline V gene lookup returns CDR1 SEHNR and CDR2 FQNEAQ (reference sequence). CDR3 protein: CASRSSPTGELFF. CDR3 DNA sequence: TGTGCCAGCAGGTCTAGCCCGACCGGGGAGCTGTTTTTT.

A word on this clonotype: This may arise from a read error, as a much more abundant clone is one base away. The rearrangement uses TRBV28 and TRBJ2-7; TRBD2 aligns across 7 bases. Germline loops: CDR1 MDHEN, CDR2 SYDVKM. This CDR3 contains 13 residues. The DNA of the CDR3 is TGTGCCAACAGTCGAAGCTCGGGGGGCGAGCAGTACTTC. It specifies CANSRSSGGEQYF.

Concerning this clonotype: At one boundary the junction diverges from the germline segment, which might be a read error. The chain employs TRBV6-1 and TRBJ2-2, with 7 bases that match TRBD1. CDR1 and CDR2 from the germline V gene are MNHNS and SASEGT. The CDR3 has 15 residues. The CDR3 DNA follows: TGTGCCAGGAGTGAATACGGGACAGATACCGGGGAGCTGGTTTTT. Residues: CARSEYGTDTGELVF.